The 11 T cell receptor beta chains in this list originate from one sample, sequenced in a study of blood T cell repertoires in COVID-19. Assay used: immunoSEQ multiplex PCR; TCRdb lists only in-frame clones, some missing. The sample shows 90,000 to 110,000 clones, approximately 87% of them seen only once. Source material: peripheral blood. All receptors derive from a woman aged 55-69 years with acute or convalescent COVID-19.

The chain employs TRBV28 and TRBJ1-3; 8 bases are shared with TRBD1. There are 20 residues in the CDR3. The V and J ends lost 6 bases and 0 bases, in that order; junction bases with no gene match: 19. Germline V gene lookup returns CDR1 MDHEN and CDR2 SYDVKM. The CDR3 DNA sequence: TGTGCCAGCAGGGGGACCTTGGGACAGGCCGAAACCAACTCTGGAAACACCATATATTTT. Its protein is CASRGTLGQAETNSGNTIYF.

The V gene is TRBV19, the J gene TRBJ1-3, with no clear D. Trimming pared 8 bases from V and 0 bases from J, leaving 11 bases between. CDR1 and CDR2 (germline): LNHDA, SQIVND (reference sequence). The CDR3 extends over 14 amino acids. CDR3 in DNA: TGTGCCAGTTCCCTTGAGGCCTCTGGAAACACCATATATTTT. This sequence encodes CASSLEASGNTIYF.

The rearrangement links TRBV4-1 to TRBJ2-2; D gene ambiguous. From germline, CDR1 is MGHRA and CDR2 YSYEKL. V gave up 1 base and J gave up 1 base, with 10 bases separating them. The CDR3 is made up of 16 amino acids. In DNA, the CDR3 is TGCGCCAGCAGCCAAGGCCGCCACGGGAACACCGGGGAGCTGTTTTTT. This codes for CASSQGRHGNTGELFF.

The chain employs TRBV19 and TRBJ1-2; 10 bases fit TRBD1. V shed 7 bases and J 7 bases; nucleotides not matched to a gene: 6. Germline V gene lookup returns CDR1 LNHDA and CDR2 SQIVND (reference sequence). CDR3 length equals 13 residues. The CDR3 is CASTATGGFGYTF. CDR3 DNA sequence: TGTGCCAGTACTGCGACAGGGGGCTTTGGCTACACCTTC.

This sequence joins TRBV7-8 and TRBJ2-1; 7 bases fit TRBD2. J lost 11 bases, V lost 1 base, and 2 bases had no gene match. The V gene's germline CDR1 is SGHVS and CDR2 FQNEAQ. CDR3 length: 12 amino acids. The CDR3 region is CASSLELAQQFF. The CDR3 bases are TGTGCCAGCAGCTTAGAACTAGCGCAGCAGTTCTTC.

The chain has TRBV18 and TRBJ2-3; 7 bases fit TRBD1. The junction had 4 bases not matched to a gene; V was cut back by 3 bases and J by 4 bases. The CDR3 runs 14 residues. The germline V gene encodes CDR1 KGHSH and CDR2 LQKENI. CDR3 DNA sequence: TGTGCCAGCTCACCGACAGGGAGTCCAGATACGCAGTATTTT. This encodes CASSPTGSPDTQYF.

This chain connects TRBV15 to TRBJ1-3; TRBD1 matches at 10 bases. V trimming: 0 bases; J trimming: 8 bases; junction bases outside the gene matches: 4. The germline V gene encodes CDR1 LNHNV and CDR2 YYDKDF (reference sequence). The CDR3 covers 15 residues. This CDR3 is CATSREGTGADTIYF. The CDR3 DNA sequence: TGTGCCACCAGCAGAGAAGGGACAGGGGCAGACACCATATATTTT.

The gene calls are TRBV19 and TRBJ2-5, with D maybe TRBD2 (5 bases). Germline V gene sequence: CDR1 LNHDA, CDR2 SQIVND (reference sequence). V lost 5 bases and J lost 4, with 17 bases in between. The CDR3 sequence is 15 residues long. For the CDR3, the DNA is TGTGCCAGTAGTTTGGGAGCAGGTTTGGGAGAGACCCAGTACTTC. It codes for CASSLGAGLGETQYF.

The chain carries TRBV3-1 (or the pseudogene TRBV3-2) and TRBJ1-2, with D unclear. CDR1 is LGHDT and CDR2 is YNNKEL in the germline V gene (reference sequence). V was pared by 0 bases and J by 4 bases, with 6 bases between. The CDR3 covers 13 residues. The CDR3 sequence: CASSQDLSYGYTF. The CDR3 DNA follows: TGTGCCAGCAGCCAAGATCTTAGCTATGGCTACACCTTC.

The CDR3 reads CASSRDPAGGINEQFF. The CDR3 DNA sequence: TGTGCCAGCTCACGAGATCCTGCGGGGGGTATTAATGAGCAGTTCTTC. The V call is TRBV18, the J call TRBJ2-1, with TRBD2 identical over 8 bases. The CDR3 totals 16 residues. Trimming removed 4 bases from V and 7 bases from J; junction bases left unmatched: 12. CDR1 and CDR2 from the germline V gene are KGHSH and LQKENI. Supplemented by reference TRBV18 and TRBJ2-1, the full variable domain reads NAGVMQNPRHLVRRRGQEARLRCSPMKGHSHVYWYRQLPEEGLKFMVYLQKENIIDESGMPKERFSAEFPKEGPSILRIQQVVRGDSAAYFCASSRDPAGGINEQFFGPGTRLTVL.

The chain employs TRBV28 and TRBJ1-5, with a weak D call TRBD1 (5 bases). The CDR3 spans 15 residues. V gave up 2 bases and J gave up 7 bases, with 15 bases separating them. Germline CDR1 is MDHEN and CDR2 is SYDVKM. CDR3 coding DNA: TGTGCCAGCAGTTTACTCGGGACCGGGGGACAGCCCCAGCATTTT. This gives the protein CASSLLGTGGQPQHF. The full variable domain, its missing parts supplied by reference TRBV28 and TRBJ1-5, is DVKVTQSSRYLVKRTGEKVFLECVQDMDHENMFWYRQDPGLGLRLIYFSYDVKMKEKGDIPEGYSVSREKKERFSLILESASTNQTSMYLCASSLLGTGGQPQHFGDGTRLSIL.